This TCR beta chain was sequenced during a study of blood T cell repertoires in COVID-19. Across the study: There were acute and convalescent COVID-19 samples, and they came from the United States, Italy and Spain. T cells, B-cell-depleted T cells, or PBMCs supplied cDNA or gDNA.

Authors' analysis steps: Reference gene primer amplification yielded estimated nucleated cell counts. The protocol was immunoSEQ multiplex PCR, while the TCRdb copy is restricted to in-frame clones and leaves out a portion. V and J calls and clone size are those listed in that table; D and trimming were worked out from the DNA. The profile covers under 350,000 clones, with 83% appearing a single time and roughly 10% taken by the ten largest. This CDR3 region has 13 residues. Germline CDR1 SGHRS, CDR2 YFSETQ. V was clipped by 0 bases and J by 5 bases, with 6 bases between them. The TCR sequence derives from a woman aged 45-65 years who had recovered from COVID-19. The chain combines TRBV5-1 with TRBJ2-1; no clear D. The sequenced sample consisted of peripheral blood. CDR3 DNA: TGCGCCAGCAGCTTGGGGCGGCACAATGAGCAGTTCTTC. Amino acid sequence: CASSLGRHNEQFF.